Below are 16 T cell receptor beta chains sequenced from a single sample in a study of response to subunit inactivated influenza vaccine. TCRdb recomputed calls from the RT-PCR reads with MiXCR, one row per CDR3 protein. The table records about 500,000 distinct CDR3 sequences, over 10% of them present only once. The sequencing here drew on PBMCs from blood, taken 45 days after vaccination. These receptors were taken from a man aged 45-65 years who received an inactivated influenza vaccine.

The genes are TRBV12-3 or TRBV12-4 and TRBJ2-1, with D perhaps TRBD2 (7 bases). V was cut by 5 bases and J by 6 bases, with 17 bases left in between. The CDR3 sequence is 15 residues long. The CDR3 spells CASSPPGGSLNEQFF. The CDR3 region has the DNA TGTGCCAGCAGTCCCCCGGGGGGCTCACTCAATGAGCAGTTCTTC.

In its sample, this clonotype was seen many times. The rearrangement uses TRBV20-1 and TRBJ2-1; 14 nucleotides agree with TRBD2. Germline CDR1 and CDR2: DFQATT and SNEGSKA (reference sequence). V gave up 3 bases and J gave up 8 bases; unmatched junction bases: 6. The CDR3 contains 15 residues. This chain's CDR3 is CSASSGTSGRYEQFF. CDR3 DNA: TGCAGTGCTAGTAGCGGGACTAGCGGGAGATATGAGCAGTTCTTC.

The V call is TRBV7-9, the J call TRBJ2-2; 12 nucleotides match TRBD1. V was clipped by 4 bases and J by 6 bases; unmatched bases: 9. The CDR3 runs to 17 residues. Germline V gene data show CDR1 as SEHNR and CDR2 as FQNEAQ (reference sequence). The CDR3 nucleotides read TGTGCCAGCAGCTATTCCCGGGACAGGGGGCTTTCCGGGGAGCTGTTTTTT. Protein product: CASSYSRDRGLSGELFF. Variable domain in full (rest from reference TRBV7-9 and TRBJ2-2): DTGVSQNPRHKITKRGQNVTFRCDPISEHNRLYWYRQTLGQGPEFLTYFQNEAQLEKSRLLSDRFSAERPKGSFSTLEIQRTEQGDSAMYLCASSYSRDRGLSGELFFGEGSRLTVL.

This clonotype was detected only a few times. This sequence joins TRBV7-2 and TRBJ1-6, with a weak D call TRBD1 (6 bases). V was cut by 1 base and J by 9 bases, with 13 bases left in between. Per the germline V gene, CDR1 is SGHTA and CDR2 is FQGNSA. The CDR3 has 15 amino acids. CDR3 sequence reads: CASSLGGGGFSPLHF. Here the CDR3 DNA reads TGTGCCAGCAGCTTAGGAGGGGGGGGGTTTTCACCCCTCCACTTT.

The chain combines TRBV24-1 with TRBJ2-3, with D unclear. The CDR3 loop spans 13 amino acids. Trimming took off 4 bases at V and 6 bases at J, with 10 bases between the two ends. Germline V lookup: CDR1 KGHDR, CDR2 SFDVKD. This CDR3 reads CATSDPRRDTQYF. CDR3 sequence (DNA): TGTGCCACCAGTGACCCCCGCCGGGATACGCAGTATTTT.

At least ten counts were recorded for this clonotype. The CDR3 bases are TGCAGTGCTAGGGCCCCTAGAGGAACCACAGATACGCAGTATTTT. Protein product: CSARAPRGTTDTQYF. The chain carries TRBV20-1 and TRBJ2-3; D ambiguous. V was shortened by 3 bases and J by 2 bases, with 15 bases between the two germline ends. Per germline, CDR1 DFQATT and CDR2 SNEGSKA (reference sequence). The length of the CDR3 is 15 residues.

This clonotype was seen only a few times. The rearrangement joins TRBV5-1 to TRBJ1-2, with D possibly TRBD1 on 5 matching bases. Germline V gene data show CDR1 as SGHRS and CDR2 as YFSETQ. The CDR3 has 14 amino acids. V dropped 4 bases and J dropped 5 bases, with 15 bases sitting between them. CDR3 loop: CASSREQGGYGYTF. CDR3 nucleotides: TGCGCCAGCAGCCGCGAGCAGGGAGGATATGGCTACACCTTC.

This clonotype was seen at least ten times. The chain couples TRBV5-1 to TRBJ2-3; D uncertain. Deletions cut 2 bases from V and 4 bases from J, with 14 bases between. The CDR3 is 15 residues long. Germline V gives CDR1 SGHRS, CDR2 YFSETQ. CDR3 protein: CASSFGATRSDTQYF. The CDR3 DNA follows: TGCGCCAGCAGCTTCGGCGCAACCCGCTCAGATACGCAGTATTTT.

The V and J genes are TRBV6-2 or TRBV6-3 and TRBJ2-1; 7 nucleotides align to TRBD1. V was clipped by 11 bases and J by 6 bases; unmatched bases: 10. The germline gives CDR1 MNHEY, CDR2 SVGEGT. The CDR3 covers 13 residues. CDR3 loop: CAGSKTGSNEQFF. DNA for the CDR3: TGTGCCGGATCGAAGACAGGGAGCAATGAGCAGTTCTTC.

This clonotype was observed at least ten times. This chain joins TRBV25-1 and TRBJ2-5; no clear D gene. CDR1 is MGHDK and CDR2 is SYGVNS in the germline V gene. Trimming shortened V by 6 bases and J by 1 base, and 9 bases separated the two germline ends. The CDR3 totals 13 residues. DNA for the CDR3: TGTGCCAGCAGCCCTGTAATCCAAGAGACCCAGTACTTC. Its translation: CASSPVIQETQYF.

The J gene is TRBJ2-1, the V gene TRBV10-3, with D perhaps TRBD2 (5 bases). This CDR3 is 15 amino acids long. CDR1 and CDR2 (germline): ENHRY, SYGVKD. The DNA for the CDR3 is TGTGCGCTAGGCAGGACGAGCGGAGGCTACAATGAGCAGTTCTTC. Its protein is CALGRTSGGYNEQFF.

In its sample, this clonotype was seen a few times. This chain joins TRBV3-1 and TRBJ1-4; D gene uncertain. The V gene's germline CDR1 is LGHDT and CDR2 YNNKEL (reference sequence). This CDR3 is 15 amino acids long. V was trimmed by 4 bases and J by 2 bases, leaving 11 bases between them. The CDR3 reads CASSPPRRTNEKLFF. CDR3 DNA sequence: TGTGCCAGCAGCCCGCCGCGAAGGACTAATGAAAAACTGTTTTTT.

The gene calls are TRBV12-3 or TRBV12-4 and TRBJ1-2; tentative D call: TRBD1 (5 bases). The V gene lost 5 bases and the J gene lost 8 bases, with 21 bases spanning the gap. This CDR3 has 15 residues. The CDR3 DNA sequence: TGTGCCAGCAGTCAAACAGGACCACAGACGGAGGGCTACACCTTC. This codes for CASSQTGPQTEGYTF.

The rearrangement links TRBV20-1 to TRBJ2-3; D is uncertain. The CDR3 runs to 9 residues. In germline, CDR1 is DFQATT, CDR2 SNEGSKA (reference sequence). This chain's CDR3 is CRQPYTQYF. The CDR3 coding sequence is TGCAGACAGCCATATACGCAGTATTTT.

The chain joins TRBV20-1 to TRBJ2-7; TRBD2 might be the D (6 bases). V was pared by 6 bases and J by 5 bases, with 17 bases between. This CDR3 is 13 amino acids long. Germline assignment: CDR1 DFQATT and CDR2 SNEGSKA (reference sequence). The CDR3 loop is CSAPGLPVNEQYF. The CDR3 DNA follows: TGCAGTGCACCGGGACTCCCAGTGAACGAGCAGTACTTC.

In this sample, this clonotype turned up a few times. The rearrangement joins TRBV10-3 to TRBJ2-5; 9 bases match TRBD1. Trimming took 0 bases from V and 5 from J; bases not matched to a gene: 1. There are 14 residues in the CDR3. Germline-derived CDR1 and CDR2 are ENHRY and SYGVKD. CDR3 sequence: CAISESGQGETQYF. CDR3 bases: TGTGCCATCAGTGAGTCTGGACAGGGGGAGACCCAGTACTTC.